These 4 T cell receptor beta chains came from one sample sequenced in a study of shared clonotypes between healthy human individuals. Using immunoSEQ multiplex PCR, the repertoire was profiled, and TCRdb retains in-frame clones only, with some absent. The table has some 2.1 million clones, about 95% seen once. Specimen: naive CD4+ T cells sorted from blood. The subset was: CD45RA+ positively selected. All receptors derive from a man aged 18 to 29 in good health.

J is TRBJ1-5 and V is TRBV6-5, with TRBD1 as a possible D gene (5 bases). V lost 10 bases to trimming and J lost 7 bases, with 23 bases between them. Germline CDR1 reads MNHEY; CDR2 reads SVGAGI. The CDR3 consists of 15 residues. This CDR3 reads CANPKTQGANQPQHF. The CDR3 DNA reads as TGTGCCAACCCCAAAACTCAGGGAGCGAACCAGCCCCAGCATTTT.

V usage is TRBV4-2 and J usage is TRBJ1-1; 7 positions match TRBD1. The germline CDR1 and CDR2 sequences are LGHNA and YNFKEQ. The CDR3 covers 17 residues. V gave up 0 bases and J gave up 0 bases; unmatched junction bases: 7. CDR3 protein: CASSQDALGQMNTEAFF. The CDR3 nucleotides are TGTGCCAGCAGCCAAGATGCCCTGGGACAGATGAACACTGAAGCTTTCTTT.

The V and J genes are TRBV28 and TRBJ2-3; 8 nucleotides match TRBD2. This CDR3 region has 19 residues. The V and J ends lost 5 bases and 0 bases, in that order; junction bases with no gene match: 16. CDR1 and CDR2 (germline): MDHEN, SYDVKM. This CDR3 is CASSPARAGGPSSTDTQYF. CDR3 bases: TGTGCCAGCAGTCCAGCGAGGGCGGGGGGACCCTCAAGCACAGATACGCAGTATTTT.

The genes are TRBV11-2 and TRBJ2-1; 8 bases map to TRBD1. V shed 5 bases and J 1 base; nucleotides not matched to a gene: 7. CDR1 is SGHAT, CDR2 FQNNGV, per germline. The CDR3 extends over 16 amino acids. CDR3 bases: TGTGCCAGCAGCCCATTGACAGGGGTGTCCTACAATGAGCAGTTCTTC. Translation: CASSPLTGVSYNEQFF. The variable domain in full, completed from reference TRBV11-2 and TRBJ2-1, reads EAGVAQSPRYKIIEKRQSVAFWCNPISGHATLYWYQQILGQGPKLLIQFQNNGVVDDSQLPKDRFSAERLKGVDSTLKIQPAKLEDSAVYLCASSPLTGVSYNEQFFGPGTRLTVL.